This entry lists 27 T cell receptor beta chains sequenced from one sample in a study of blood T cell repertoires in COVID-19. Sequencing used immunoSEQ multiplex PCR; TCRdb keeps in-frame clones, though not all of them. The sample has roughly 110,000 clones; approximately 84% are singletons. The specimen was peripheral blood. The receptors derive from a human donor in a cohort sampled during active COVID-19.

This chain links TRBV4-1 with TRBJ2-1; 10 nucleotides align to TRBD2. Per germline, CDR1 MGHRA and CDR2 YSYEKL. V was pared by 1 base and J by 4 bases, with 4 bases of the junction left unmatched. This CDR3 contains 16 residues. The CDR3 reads CASSQVLAGDYNEQFF. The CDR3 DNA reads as TGCGCCAGCAGCCAAGTTCTAGCGGGGGATTACAATGAGCAGTTCTTC.

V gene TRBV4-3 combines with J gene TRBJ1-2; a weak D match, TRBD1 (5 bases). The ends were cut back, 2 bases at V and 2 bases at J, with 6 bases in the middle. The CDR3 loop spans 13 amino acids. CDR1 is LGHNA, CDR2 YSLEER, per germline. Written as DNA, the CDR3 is TGCGCCAGCAGCCAAAGGGGAAACTATGGCTACACCTTC. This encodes CASSQRGNYGYTF.

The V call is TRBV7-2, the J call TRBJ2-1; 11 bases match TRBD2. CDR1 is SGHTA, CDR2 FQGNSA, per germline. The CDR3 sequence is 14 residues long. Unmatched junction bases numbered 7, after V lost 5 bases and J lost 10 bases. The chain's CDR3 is CASSLLAGEYEQFF. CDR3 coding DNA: TGTGCCAGCAGCCTACTAGCGGGAGAGTACGAGCAGTTCTTC. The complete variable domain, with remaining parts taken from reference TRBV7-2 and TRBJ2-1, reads GAGVSQSPSNKVTEKGKDVELRCDPISGHTALYWYRQSLGQGLEFLIYFQGNSAPDKSGLPSDRFSAERTGGSVSTLTIQRTQQEDSAVYLCASSLLAGEYEQFFGPGTRLTVL.

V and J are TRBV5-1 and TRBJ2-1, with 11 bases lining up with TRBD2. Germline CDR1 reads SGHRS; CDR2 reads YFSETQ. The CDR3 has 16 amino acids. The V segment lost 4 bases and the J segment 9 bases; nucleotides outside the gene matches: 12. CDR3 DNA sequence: TGCGCCAGCAGCACGTTAACTAGCGGGAGCTTTAGTGAGCAGTTCTTC. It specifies CASSTLTSGSFSEQFF.

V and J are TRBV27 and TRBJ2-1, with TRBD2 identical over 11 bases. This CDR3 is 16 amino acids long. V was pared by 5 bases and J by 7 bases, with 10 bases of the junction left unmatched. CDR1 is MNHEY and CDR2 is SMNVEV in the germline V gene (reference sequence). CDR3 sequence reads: CASSTLAGGPGNEQFF. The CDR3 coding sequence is TGTGCCAGCAGTACGTTAGCGGGAGGGCCGGGAAATGAGCAGTTCTTC.

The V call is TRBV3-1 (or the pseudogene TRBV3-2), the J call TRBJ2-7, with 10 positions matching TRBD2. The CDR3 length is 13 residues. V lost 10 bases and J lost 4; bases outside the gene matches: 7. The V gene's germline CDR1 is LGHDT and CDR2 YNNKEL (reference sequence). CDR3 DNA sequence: TGTGCCACCGAGAAAGCGGGAGGGTACGAGCAGTACTTC. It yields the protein CATEKAGGYEQYF.

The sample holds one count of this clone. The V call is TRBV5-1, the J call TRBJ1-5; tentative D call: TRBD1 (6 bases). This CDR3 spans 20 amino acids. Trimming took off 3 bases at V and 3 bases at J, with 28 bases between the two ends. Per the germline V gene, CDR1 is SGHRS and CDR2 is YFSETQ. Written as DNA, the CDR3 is TGCGCCAGCAGCTACCTCCCCATGTCAGGGACAACTAAGCCCAATCAGCCCCAGCATTTT. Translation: CASSYLPMSGTTKPNQPQHF.

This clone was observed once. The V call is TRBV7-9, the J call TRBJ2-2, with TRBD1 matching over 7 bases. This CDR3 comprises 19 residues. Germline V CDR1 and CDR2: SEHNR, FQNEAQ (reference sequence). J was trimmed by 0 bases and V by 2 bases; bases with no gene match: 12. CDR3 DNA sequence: TGTGCCAGCAGCTTATTAGGGGGCGGAATAGGTTCGAACACCGGGGAGCTGTTTTTT. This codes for CASSLLGGGIGSNTGELFF. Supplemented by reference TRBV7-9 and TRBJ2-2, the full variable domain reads DTGVSQNPRHKITKRGQNVTFRCDPISEHNRLYWYRQTLGQGPEFLTYFQNEAQLEKSRLLSDRFSAERPKGSFSTLEIQRTEQGDSAMYLCASSLLGGGIGSNTGELFFGEGSRLTVL.

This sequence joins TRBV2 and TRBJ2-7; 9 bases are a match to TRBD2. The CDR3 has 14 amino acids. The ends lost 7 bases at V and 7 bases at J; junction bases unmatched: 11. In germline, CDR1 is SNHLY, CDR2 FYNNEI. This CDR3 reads CASTVAGAREEQYF. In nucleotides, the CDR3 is TGTGCCAGCACCGTAGCGGGAGCCAGAGAGGAGCAGTACTTC.

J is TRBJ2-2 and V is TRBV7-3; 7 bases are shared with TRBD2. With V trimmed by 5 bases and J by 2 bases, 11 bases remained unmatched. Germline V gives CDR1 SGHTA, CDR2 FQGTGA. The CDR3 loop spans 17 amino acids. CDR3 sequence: CASSPGLLAVNTGELFF. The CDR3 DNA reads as TGTGCCAGCAGCCCGGGGCTTCTAGCGGTAAACACCGGGGAGCTGTTTTTT.

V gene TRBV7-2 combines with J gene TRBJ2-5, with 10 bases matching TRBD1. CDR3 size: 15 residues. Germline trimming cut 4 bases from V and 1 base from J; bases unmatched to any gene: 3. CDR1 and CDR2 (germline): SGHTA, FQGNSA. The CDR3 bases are TGTGCCAGCAGCTGGACAGGGGGTGGCCAAGAGACCCAGTACTTC. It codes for CASSWTGGGQETQYF.

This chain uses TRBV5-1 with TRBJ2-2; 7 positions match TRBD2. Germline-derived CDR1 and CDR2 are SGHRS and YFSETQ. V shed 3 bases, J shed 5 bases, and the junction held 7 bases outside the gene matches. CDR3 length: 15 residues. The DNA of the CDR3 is TGCGCCAGCAGCTCCAGACTAGCAGGGACCGGGGAGCTGTTTTTT. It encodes CASSSRLAGTGELFF.

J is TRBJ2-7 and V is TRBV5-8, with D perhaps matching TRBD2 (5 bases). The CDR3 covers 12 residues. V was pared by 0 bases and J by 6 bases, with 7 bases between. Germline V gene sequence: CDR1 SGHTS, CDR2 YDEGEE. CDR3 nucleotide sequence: TGTGCCAGCAGCTTGGGTAGCGTCGAGCAGTACGTC. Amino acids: CASSLGSVEQYV.

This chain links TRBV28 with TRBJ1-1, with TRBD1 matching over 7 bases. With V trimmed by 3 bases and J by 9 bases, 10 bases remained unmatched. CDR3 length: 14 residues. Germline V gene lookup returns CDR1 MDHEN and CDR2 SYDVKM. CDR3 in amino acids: CASSFSGGRMQAFF. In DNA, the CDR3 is TGTGCCAGCAGTTTTTCAGGGGGTCGTATGCAAGCTTTCTTT.

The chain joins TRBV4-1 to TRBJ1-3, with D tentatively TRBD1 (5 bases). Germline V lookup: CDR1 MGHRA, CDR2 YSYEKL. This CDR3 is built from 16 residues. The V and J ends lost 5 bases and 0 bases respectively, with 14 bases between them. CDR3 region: CASSARGGSSGNTIYF. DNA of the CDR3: TGCGCCAGCAGCGCCCGGGGGGGGAGCTCTGGAAACACCATATATTTT.

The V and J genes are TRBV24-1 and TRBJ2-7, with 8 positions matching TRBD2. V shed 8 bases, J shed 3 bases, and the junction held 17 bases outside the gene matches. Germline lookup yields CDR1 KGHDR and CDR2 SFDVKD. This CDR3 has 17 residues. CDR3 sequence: CATTARGGGVPGYEQYF. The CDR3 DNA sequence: TGTGCCACCACCGCCCGGGGGGGCGGAGTTCCTGGCTACGAGCAGTACTTC.

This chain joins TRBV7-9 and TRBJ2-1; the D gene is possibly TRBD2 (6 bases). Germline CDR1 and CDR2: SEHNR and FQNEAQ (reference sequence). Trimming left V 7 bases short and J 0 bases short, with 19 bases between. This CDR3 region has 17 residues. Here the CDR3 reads CASTNPERAASYNEQFF. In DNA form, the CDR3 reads TGTGCCAGCACCAACCCAGAGCGGGCCGCCTCCTACAATGAGCAGTTCTTC.

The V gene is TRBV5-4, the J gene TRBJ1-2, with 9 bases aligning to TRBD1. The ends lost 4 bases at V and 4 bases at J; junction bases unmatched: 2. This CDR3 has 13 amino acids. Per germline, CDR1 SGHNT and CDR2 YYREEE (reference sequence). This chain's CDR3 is CASSPDRGYGYTF. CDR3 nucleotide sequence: TGTGCCAGCAGCCCGGACAGGGGCTATGGCTACACCTTC.

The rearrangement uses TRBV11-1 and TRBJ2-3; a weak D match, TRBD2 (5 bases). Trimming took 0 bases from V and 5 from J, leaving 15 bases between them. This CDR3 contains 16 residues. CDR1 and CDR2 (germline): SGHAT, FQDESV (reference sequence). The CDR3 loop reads CASSLAPPPAGDTQYF. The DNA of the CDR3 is TGTGCCAGCAGCTTAGCTCCCCCCCCCGCGGGAGATACGCAGTATTTT.

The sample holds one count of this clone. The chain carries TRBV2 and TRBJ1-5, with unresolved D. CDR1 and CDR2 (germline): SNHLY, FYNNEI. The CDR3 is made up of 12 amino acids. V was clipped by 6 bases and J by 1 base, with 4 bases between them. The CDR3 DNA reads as TGTGCCAGCAGCCTCAGCAATCAGCCCCAGCATTTT. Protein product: CASSLSNQPQHF.

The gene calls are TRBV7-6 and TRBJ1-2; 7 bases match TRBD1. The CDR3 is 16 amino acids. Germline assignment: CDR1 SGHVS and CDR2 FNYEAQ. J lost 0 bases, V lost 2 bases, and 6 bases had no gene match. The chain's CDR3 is CASSLYTGEANYGYTF. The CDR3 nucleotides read TGTGCCAGCAGCTTATACACAGGGGAAGCTAACTATGGCTACACCTTC.

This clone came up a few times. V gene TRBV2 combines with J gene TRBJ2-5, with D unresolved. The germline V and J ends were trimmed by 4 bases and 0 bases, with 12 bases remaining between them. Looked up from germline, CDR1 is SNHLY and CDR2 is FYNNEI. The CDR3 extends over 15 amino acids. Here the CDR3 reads CASSAEQQNQETQYF. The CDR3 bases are TGTGCCAGCAGTGCAGAGCAACAGAACCAAGAGACCCAGTACTTC.

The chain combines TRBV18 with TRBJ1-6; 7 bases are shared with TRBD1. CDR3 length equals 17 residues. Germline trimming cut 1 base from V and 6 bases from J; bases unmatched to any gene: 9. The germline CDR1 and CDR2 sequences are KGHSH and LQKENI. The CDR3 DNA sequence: TGTGCCAGCTCACCACAGTCAGGGGGTCTGTCTAATTCACCCCTCCACTTT. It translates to CASSPQSGGLSNSPLHF.

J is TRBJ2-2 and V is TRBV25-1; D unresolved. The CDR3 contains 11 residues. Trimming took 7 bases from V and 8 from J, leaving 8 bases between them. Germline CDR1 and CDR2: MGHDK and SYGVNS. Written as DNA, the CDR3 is TGTGCCAGCACAACTATGGGGGAGCTGTTTTTT. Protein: CASTTMGELFF.

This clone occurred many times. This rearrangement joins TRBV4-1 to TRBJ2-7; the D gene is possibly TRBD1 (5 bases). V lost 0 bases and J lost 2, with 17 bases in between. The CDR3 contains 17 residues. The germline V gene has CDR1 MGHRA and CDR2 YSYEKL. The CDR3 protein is CASSQDLSSQTAYEQYF. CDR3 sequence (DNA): TGCGCCAGCAGCCAAGACCTTTCCAGCCAGACAGCCTACGAGCAGTACTTC.

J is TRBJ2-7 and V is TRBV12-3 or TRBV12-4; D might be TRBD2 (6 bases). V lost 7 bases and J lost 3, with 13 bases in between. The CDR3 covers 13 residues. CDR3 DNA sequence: TGTGCCAGCATGGACTACGCCAGCTACGAGCAGTACTTC. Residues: CASMDYASYEQYF.

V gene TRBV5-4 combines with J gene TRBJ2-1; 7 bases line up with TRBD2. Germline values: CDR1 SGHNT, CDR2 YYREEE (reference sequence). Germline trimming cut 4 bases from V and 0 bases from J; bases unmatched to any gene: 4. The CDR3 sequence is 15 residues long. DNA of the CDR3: TGTGCCAGCAGCGGGCTAGCGGTCTCCTACAATGAGCAGTTCTTC. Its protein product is CASSGLAVSYNEQFF.